This T cell receptor (beta chain) was captured by sequencing in a study of breast tumors, draining lymph nodes, adjacent tissues. Each CDR3 protein gets one entry after TCRdb re-called the multiplex PCR reads with MiXCR. The sample has about 150,000 distinct CDR3 sequences; 20% to 25% are singletons. V was cut by 2 bases and J by 6 bases, with 7 bases left in between. Germline assignment: CDR1 MRHNA and CDR2 SNTAGT. CDR3 length: 12 amino acids. This clonotype has ten or more counts. Its antigen is as yet unknown. The lymph nodes were axillary draining lymph nodes from breast cancer patients. Findings and caveats of the study: Tumor repertoires ranked between lymph nodes and nontumor tissue in diversity, with V and J gene preferences. Data only fit, rather than demonstrated, lymph node origin of most tumor T cells. Data fit most tumor T cells coming from lymph node, expanding in tumor.

This receptor was taken from a female donor with breast cancer. Some clones in this sample may be carry-over from other donors' samples. V usage is TRBV6-4 and J usage is TRBJ2-5; the D is unclear. The sequenced sample consisted of axillary lymph node tissue. Here the CDR3 reads CASSDIWKTQYF. The CDR3 DNA reads as TGTGCCAGCAGTGACATTTGGAAGACCCAGTACTTC.